The text below deals with one T cell receptor beta chain. Its antigen is unknown. These data come from a study of T cell responses to AZD1222 COVID-19 vaccine. In the study overall: Some second doses came at about 4 weeks and others at about 12 weeks; these were pooled. Study-wide points: Possibly, clonal diversity was underestimated; donors were largely white British and included more females. Mapped onto spike, vaccine-associated CD4 TCRs spanned it and were dominant at 160-218 and 743-854. Scientists sampled the repertoires only once the peak T cell response had passed.

The repertoire was sequenced with immunoSEQ multiplex PCR; TCRdb's copy has only in-frame clones and lacks some. The sample holds 130,000 to 150,000 clones; around 88% are singletons and the top ten take about 15%. After removal of 4 bases from V and 7 bases from J, the junction contained 11 bases not matched to a gene. Germline assignment: CDR1 SGHRS and CDR2 YFSETQ. The CDR3 contains 15 residues. This chain uses TRBV5-1 with TRBJ2-1; 7 bases agree with TRBD2. The source was peripheral blood, collected on day 0 of AZD1222 vaccination. This TCR derives from an adult in good health. CDR3 sequence: CASSPWDQGGNEQFF. In nucleotides, the CDR3 is TGCGCCAGCAGCCCTTGGGATCAGGGAGGGAATGAGCAGTTCTTC.